This T cell receptor (beta chain) was retrieved from a study of shared clonotypes between healthy human individuals. V lost 1 base, J lost 2 bases, and 5 bases stayed unmatched. The V gene's germline CDR1 is WSHSY and CDR2 SAAADI. This CDR3 contains 16 residues. This clone was seen only a few times. Some clones are missing from TCRdb's copy, which holds only in-frame ones; the method was immunoSEQ multiplex PCR. The sample shows 2,500,000 or so clones, about 92% of them seen only once. Recent acute infections and vaccinations were absent in the healthy HIV-negative adult donors. The chain carries TRBV10-2 and TRBJ1-5, with 7 bases fitting TRBD1. Sequencing was carried out using naive CD4+ T cells sorted from blood. The subset is: CD45RA+ positively selected. The clonotype was recovered from a man younger than 35 in good health. In DNA, the CDR3 is TGCGCCAGCAGTGAGTGGAGTGGACAGGGCAATCAGCCCCAGCATTTT. Translating gives CASSEWSGQGNQPQHF.